This entry is about one T cell receptor (beta chain). This CDR3 is also generated by other DNA sequences in the sample. Here immunoSEQ multiplex PCR was the method, and the copy in TCRdb shows in-frame clones only, minus some. This table holds some 70,000 clones, nearly 98% found once. CDR3 size: 13 residues. Germline CDR1 SGHAT, CDR2 FQNNGV. V lost 4 bases to trimming and J lost 2 bases, with 9 bases between them. The record originates from a study of technical replicates of blood from a few donors. This receptor was obtained from a human donor in good health. The chain joins TRBV11-2 to TRBJ2-7, with a weak D call TRBD2 (6 bases). Sequenced: T cells isolated from PBMCs. This chain's CDR3 is CASSSGLAYEQYF. In nucleotides, the CDR3 is TGTGCCAGCAGCTCGGGACTGGCCTACGAGCAGTACTTC.